The 25 T cell receptor beta chains below come from one sample, sequenced in a study of human T cells and chemical hapten exposure. Time point described: patch test 2, 6 weeks after DPC sensitization. Documented treatment: therapeutic diphenylcyclopropenone sensitization with weekly scalp DPC. TCRdb re-called the RACE reads through MiXCR, storing one row per CDR3 protein. This sample has about 85,000 distinct CDR3 sequences, with approximately 10% found just once. This sample comprised whole blood, obtained in connection with sensitization to the hapten diphenylcyclopropenone (DPC). The receptors come from a man aged 18 to 30 with alopecia areata. Some clones in this sample may be carry-over from other donors' samples.

This clonotype has at least ten counts. V usage is TRBV6-5 and J usage is TRBJ2-7, with D possibly called TRBD1 or TRBD2 (5 bases each). The CDR3 is 13 residues long. Deletions cut 6 bases from V and 3 bases from J, with 12 bases between. CDR1 is MNHEY, CDR2 SVGAGI, per germline. The CDR3 spells CASRLGRDYEQYF. DNA of the CDR3: TGTGCCAGCAGGTTGGGACGGGACTACGAGCAGTACTTC.

There are many counts of this clonotype. The CDR3 nucleotides read TGTGCCAGCAGCGTAACGACAGGGGGTGAAAAACTGTTTTTT. Protein: CASSVTTGGEKLFF. J is TRBJ1-4 and V is TRBV9; 9 bases map to TRBD1. The trim removed 1 base at V and 7 bases at J, leaving 2 bases unmatched. CDR3 size: 14 residues. Germline V gives CDR1 SGDLS, CDR2 YYNGEE.

Only a few counts were recorded for this clonotype. The chain couples TRBV12-3 or TRBV12-4 to TRBJ2-5; 10 positions match TRBD1. The trim removed 5 bases at V and 5 bases at J, leaving 14 bases unmatched. The CDR3 sequence is 17 residues long. The CDR3 spells CASSQSPGTGAMETQYF. DNA for the CDR3: TGTGCCAGCAGTCAGTCTCCCGGGACAGGGGCAATGGAGACCCAGTACTTC.

This chain joins TRBV6-5 and TRBJ1-1; D not certain. CDR3 length: 14 residues. Germline values: CDR1 MNHEY, CDR2 SVGAGI. Trimming took off 2 bases at V and 2 bases at J, with 9 bases between the two ends. The chain's CDR3 is CASSYVDGNTEAFF. In DNA form, the CDR3 reads TGTGCCAGCAGTTACGTCGACGGCAACACTGAAGCTTTCTTT.

The chain recombines TRBV21-1 with TRBJ2-7. TRBV21-1 is marked as a pseudogene. This CDR3 has 15 amino acids. CDR3 DNA sequence: TGTGCCAGCAGCAAATCCACGGACCACTCCTACGAGCAGTACTTC. Its translation: CASSKSTDHSYEQYF.

This clonotype was seen only a few times. The chain couples TRBV6-4 to TRBJ2-2; TRBD1 is a possible D gene (6 bases). The CDR3 has 14 residues. Germline V lookup: CDR1 MRHNA, CDR2 SNTAGT. V was pared by 5 bases and J by 2 bases, with 9 bases between. The CDR3 protein is CASSRGTNTGELFF. The DNA for the CDR3 is TGTGCCAGCAGTAGAGGGACAAACACCGGGGAGCTGTTTTTT.

This clonotype showed up just a few times. This rearrangement joins TRBV27 to TRBJ1-6, with TRBD1 identical over 9 bases. In germline, CDR1 is MNHEY, CDR2 SMNVEV (reference sequence). The CDR3 sequence is 15 residues long. Trimming took 3 bases from V and 7 from J; bases not matched to a gene: 4. The CDR3 DNA sequence: TGTGCCAGCAGTTTTATCGGACAGGGGAATTCACCCCTCCACTTT. This translates into CASSFIGQGNSPLHF.

This clonotype was seen many times. This sequence joins TRBV19 and TRBJ2-1; 9 positions match TRBD1. CDR3 length: 16 amino acids. Germline assignment: CDR1 LNHDA and CDR2 SQIVND (reference sequence). The junction had 10 bases not matched to a gene; V was cut back by 5 bases and J by 5 bases. The CDR3 DNA sequence: TGTGCCAGTAGTCCCCGGAGAGGGACAGGGCACAATGAGCAGTTCTTC. Translated: CASSPRRGTGHNEQFF.

This clonotype showed up just a few times. This chain links TRBV12-3 or TRBV12-4 with TRBJ2-2; D unclear. The CDR3 sequence is 13 residues long. The V end lost 4 bases, the J end lost 7 bases, and 10 bases lay between the germline ends. CDR3 in amino acids: CASSSPGFGELFF. The DNA of the CDR3 is TGTGCCAGCAGTTCCCCGGGCTTCGGGGAGCTGTTTTTT.

V gene TRBV7-8 combines with J gene TRBJ2-4, with TRBD2 identical over 14 bases. Trimming took 5 bases from V and 2 from J; bases not matched to a gene: 2. This CDR3 comprises 16 residues. In germline, CDR1 is SGHVS, CDR2 FQNEAQ. CDR3 nucleotide sequence: TGTGCCAGCAGCCGGACTAGCGGGGGGACCAAAAACATTCAGTACTTC. Protein product: CASSRTSGGTKNIQYF.

The rearrangement links TRBV7-2 to TRBJ2-4; D not certain. The ends were cut back, 5 bases at V and 9 bases at J, with 17 bases in the middle. The CDR3 loop spans 14 amino acids. CDR1 and CDR2 from the germline V gene are SGHTA and FQGNSA. The CDR3 nucleotides are TGTGCCAGCAGCCCCGGACGGCAGATGGTCATTCAGTACTTC. This translates into CASSPGRQMVIQYF.

This chain uses TRBV28 with TRBJ2-5, with D maybe TRBD1 (6 bases). CDR1 and CDR2 from the germline V gene are MDHEN and SYDVKM. The V end lost 5 bases, the J end lost 3 bases, and 13 bases lay between the germline ends. The CDR3 covers 14 residues. CDR3 DNA sequence: TGTGCCAGCAGTATAGCGAACAGGGAAGAGACCCAGTACTTC. Translating gives CASSIANREETQYF. The full variable domain, its missing parts supplied by reference TRBV28 and TRBJ2-5, is DVKVTQSSRYLVKRTGEKVFLECVQDMDHENMFWYRQDPGLGLRLIYFSYDVKMKEKGDIPEGYSVSREKKERFSLILESASTNQTSMYLCASSIANREETQYFGPGTRLLVL.

This clonotype occurred many times. The gene calls are TRBV27 and TRBJ1-5; the D gene is possibly TRBD1 (5 bases). V lost 6 bases and J lost 7, with 19 bases in between. The V gene's germline CDR1 is MNHEY and CDR2 SMNVEV (reference sequence). This CDR3 region has 15 residues. The CDR3 is CASRGKGRGGQPQHF. DNA of the CDR3: TGTGCCAGCAGGGGCAAAGGACGGGGCGGCCAGCCCCAGCATTTT.

The table lists this clonotype with a few counts. This chain joins TRBV4-1 and TRBJ1-1; D gene ambiguous. V was shortened by 2 bases and J by 0 bases, with 13 bases between the two germline ends. The germline CDR1 and CDR2 sequences are MGHRA and YSYEKL. The CDR3 runs 16 residues. In DNA, the CDR3 is TGCGCCAGCAGCCAACTCGGAATACAGCTGAACACTGAAGCTTTCTTT. This sequence encodes CASSQLGIQLNTEAFF.

This chain joins TRBV5-1 and TRBJ2-1; TRBD2 aligns across 7 bases. V lost 4 bases to trimming and J lost 15 bases; unmatched junction nucleotides: 7. The CDR3 is made up of 11 amino acids. CDR1 and CDR2 from the germline V gene are SGHRS and YFSETQ. The CDR3 reads CASSSGTAGFF. In DNA form, the CDR3 reads TGCGCCAGCAGCAGCGGGACTGCGGGGTTCTTC.

Here the CDR3 reads CASSQDSIRESSCEQYV. The DNA of the CDR3 is TGTGCCAGCAGCCAAGATTCCATACGGGAGAGCTCCTGCGAGCAGTACGTC. V usage is TRBV3-2 and J usage is TRBJ2-7; the D call TRBD1 from the table was never checked on the DNA. TRBV3-2 is a pseudogene. The length of the CDR3 is 17 residues.

The table lists this clonotype with a few counts. The rearrangement joins TRBV5-4 to TRBJ1-1; D uncertain. The CDR3 sequence is 14 residues long. From germline, CDR1 is SGHNT and CDR2 YYREEE (reference sequence). The V end lost 7 bases, the J end lost 3 bases, and 16 bases lay between the germline ends. CDR3 DNA: TGTGCCAGCTATCGGGGAACCGGCGACACTGAAGCTTTCTTT. This sequence encodes CASYRGTGDTEAFF.

The V and J genes are TRBV28 and TRBJ2-5, with a weak D call TRBD1 (6 bases). The CDR3 is 15 residues long. The germline gives CDR1 MDHEN, CDR2 SYDVKM. V was pared by 5 bases and J by 0 bases, with 13 bases between. CDR3: CASSPWTDHQETQYF. CDR3 nucleotides: TGTGCCAGCAGTCCCTGGACAGACCACCAAGAGACCCAGTACTTC. The full variable domain, rest sourced from reference TRBV28 and TRBJ2-5, is DVKVTQSSRYLVKRTGEKVFLECVQDMDHENMFWYRQDPGLGLRLIYFSYDVKMKEKGDIPEGYSVSREKKERFSLILESASTNQTSMYLCASSPWTDHQETQYFGPGTRLLVL.

This clonotype has a handful of counts. This chain uses TRBV6-2 or TRBV6-3 with TRBJ2-5; 10 bases line up with TRBD2. CDR1 and CDR2 (germline): MNHEY, SVGEGT. The CDR3 consists of 15 residues. The V and J ends lost 5 bases and 3 bases, in that order; junction bases with no gene match: 6. Written as DNA, the CDR3 is TGTGCCAGCAGTCGGGCCGGGACTAGCGAAGAGACCCAGTACTTC. Translating it yields CASSRAGTSEETQYF.

This chain joins TRBV11-2 and TRBJ1-1; 7 bases line up with TRBD1. With V trimmed by 5 bases and J by 5 bases, 8 bases remained unmatched. CDR1 and CDR2 from the germline V gene are SGHAT and FQNNGV. The CDR3 spans 14 residues. As DNA, the CDR3 is TGTGCCAGCAGCATCGACAGGGCGGGGACTGAAGCTTTCTTT. Residues: CASSIDRAGTEAFF.

In its sample, this clonotype was seen many times. CDR3: CASKTGSEAFF. CDR3 nucleotide sequence: TGTGCCAGCAAGACAGGGTCTGAAGCTTTCTTT. The J gene is TRBJ1-1, the V gene TRBV2; TRBD1 aligns across 7 bases. The CDR3 sequence is 11 residues long. Germline V CDR1 and CDR2: SNHLY, FYNNEI. V shed 7 bases and J 6 bases; nucleotides not matched to a gene: 2.

This clonotype has ten or more counts. V usage is TRBV29-1 and J usage is TRBJ1-2, with D perhaps TRBD1 (6 bases). Germline CDR1 is SQVTM and CDR2 is ANQGSEA. V was cut by 4 bases and J by 5 bases, with 8 bases left in between. CDR3 length: 11 residues. This CDR3 reads CSVVGGYGYTF. The CDR3 DNA reads as TGCAGCGTTGTAGGGGGGTATGGCTACACCTTC.

Remarks on this clonotype: Possible read error: a much larger clone is one base away. The chain recombines TRBV7-8 with TRBJ1-5; D ambiguous. Germline V gene data show CDR1 as SGHVS and CDR2 as FQNEAQ. V was trimmed by 1 base and J by 3 bases, leaving 7 bases between them. CDR3 size: 14 residues. The CDR3, as DNA: TGTGCCAGCAGCTTAGGGGCGTACAATCAGCCCCAGCATTTT. Its translation: CASSLGAYNQPQHF.

This clonotype was seen repeatedly, ten times or more. The chain couples TRBV18 to TRBJ2-6; 8 bases align to TRBD1. The CDR3 has 17 amino acids. In germline, CDR1 is KGHSH, CDR2 LQKENI. V trimming: 6 bases; J trimming: 4 bases; junction bases outside the gene matches: 11. DNA for the CDR3: TGTGCCAGCTCTCCGCCGACAGGGGCAGGGGGGGCCAACGTCCTGACTTTC. It is translated as CASSPPTGAGGANVLTF.

This clonotype was detected only a few times. The chain recombines TRBV20-1 with TRBJ2-4; D perhaps matches TRBD1 (5 bases). Germline V gene lookup returns CDR1 DFQATT and CDR2 SNEGSKA (reference sequence). The V end was cut by 6 bases, the J end by 6 bases, with 21 bases between. This CDR3 has 15 amino acids. DNA of the CDR3: TGCAGTGCCCAGCTTCCCCAGGGCCGCCGAAACATTCAGTACTTC. Its protein is CSAQLPQGRRNIQYF.